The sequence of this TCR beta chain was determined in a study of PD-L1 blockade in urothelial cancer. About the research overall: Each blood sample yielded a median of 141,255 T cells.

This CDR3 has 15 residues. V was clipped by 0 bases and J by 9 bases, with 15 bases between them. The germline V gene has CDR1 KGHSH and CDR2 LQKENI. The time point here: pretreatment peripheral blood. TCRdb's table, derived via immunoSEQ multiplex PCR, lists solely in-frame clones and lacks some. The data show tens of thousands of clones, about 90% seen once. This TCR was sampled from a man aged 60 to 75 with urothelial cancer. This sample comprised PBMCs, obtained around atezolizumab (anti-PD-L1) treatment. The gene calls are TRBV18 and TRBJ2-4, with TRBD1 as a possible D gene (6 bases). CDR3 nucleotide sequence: TGTGCCAGCTCACCACCTTCTTCAGGGGAAGTCATTCAGTACTTC. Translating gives CASSPPSSGEVIQYF.